Below are 20 T cell receptor beta chains sequenced from a single sample in a study of CD8 T cells in Susac syndrome. With random hexamers, 0.5 to 1 ug RNA was reverse transcribed. TCRdb fed the immunoSEQ multiplex PCR reads into MiXCR, producing one record per CDR3 protein. The data contain approximately 190,000 distinct CDR3 sequences, 85% to 95% of them seen just once; the ten biggest clones take up about 0.15%. The sequencing input was CD8+ T cells from PBMCs. Source of these receptors: a human donor with Susac syndrome.

The V and J genes are TRBV5-1 and TRBJ2-3; 14 bases match TRBD2. This CDR3 contains 18 residues. V gave up 4 bases and J gave up 7 bases; unmatched junction bases: 14. The germline gives CDR1 SGHRS, CDR2 YFSETQ. CDR3 in amino acids: CASSHLGTGTSGGNTQYF. The CDR3 coding sequence is TGCGCCAGCAGCCACCTAGGAACCGGGACTAGCGGGGGAAATACGCAGTATTTT.

The chain couples TRBV6-5 to TRBJ2-5, with 7 bases aligning to TRBD2. Germline V lookup: CDR1 MNHEY, CDR2 SVGAGI. This CDR3 comprises 16 residues. Trimming took 0 bases from V and 0 from J; bases not matched to a gene: 4. The CDR3 DNA reads TGTGCCAGCAGTTACTCGGCGGGGGTGAACCAAGAGACCCAGTACTTC. It translates to CASSYSAGVNQETQYF.

The chain combines TRBV25-1 with TRBJ1-1; no reliable D call. The CDR3 is 12 amino acids. CDR1 and CDR2 (germline): MGHDK, SYGVNS. V was trimmed by 6 bases and J by 6 bases, leaving 11 bases between them. CDR3 DNA: TGTGCCAGCAGGGAAAGGACCGCTGAAGCTTTCTTT. It encodes CASRERTAEAFF.

The V and J genes are TRBV29-1 and TRBJ2-7, with TRBD1 identical over 8 bases. From germline, CDR1 is SQVTM and CDR2 ANQGSEA. The CDR3 spans 13 residues. The V and J ends lost 4 bases and 7 bases, in that order; junction bases with no gene match: 9. CDR3 loop: CSVGGTGTGEQYF. The DNA for the CDR3 is TGCAGCGTTGGGGGGACAGGCACTGGAGAGCAGTACTTC.

The chain couples TRBV19 to TRBJ2-7; D is undetermined. Trimming removed 6 bases at V and 0 bases at J, with 18 bases between. CDR3 length equals 16 residues. CDR1 is LNHDA and CDR2 is SQIVND in the germline V gene (reference sequence). In DNA, the CDR3 is TGTGCCAGTAGCTCCAGTTCTGGAACCTACTCCTACGAGCAGTACTTC. This sequence encodes CASSSSSGTYSYEQYF.

This clonotype was counted once. V and J are TRBV28 and TRBJ2-6, with D perhaps TRBD1 (7 bases). V gave up 5 bases and J gave up 1 base, with 18 bases separating them. Germline CDR1 MDHEN, CDR2 SYDVKM. This CDR3 is 18 amino acids long. The CDR3 sequence: CASSLSTGRSSGANVLTF. CDR3 bases: TGTGCCAGCAGTCTCTCGACAGGGAGGTCGTCTGGGGCCAACGTCCTGACTTTC.

The chain couples TRBV20-1 to TRBJ1-2; no firm D call. Germline values: CDR1 DFQATT, CDR2 SNEGSKA (reference sequence). The CDR3 spans 17 residues. Trimming cost V 2 bases and J 3 bases, with 22 bases left between them. The CDR3 coding sequence is TGCAGTGCTAGATATCTCGATAGGGTAACCGGGGACTATGGCTACACCTTC. Amino acids: CSARYLDRVTGDYGYTF.

This chain connects TRBV28 to TRBJ1-1; the D gene is possibly TRBD1 (5 bases). In germline, CDR1 is MDHEN, CDR2 SYDVKM. The V and J ends lost 6 bases and 1 base respectively, with 12 bases between them. This CDR3 has 14 amino acids. The CDR3 sequence: CASSTYGGNTEAFF. Written as DNA, the CDR3 is TGTGCCAGCAGCACCTACGGGGGGAACACTGAAGCTTTCTTT.

V and J are TRBV6-5 and TRBJ2-7; D gene ambiguous. Between the trimmed V and J ends, which lost 0 bases and 0 bases, there was a span of 6 bases. The CDR3 loop spans 14 amino acids. The germline V gene encodes CDR1 MNHEY and CDR2 SVGAGI. Here the CDR3 reads CASSYSGRSYEQYF. For the CDR3, the DNA is TGTGCCAGCAGTTACTCCGGCCGCTCCTACGAGCAGTACTTC.

The chain recombines TRBV29-1 with TRBJ2-7, with D perhaps matching TRBD1 or TRBD2 (5 bases each). The CDR3 extends over 15 amino acids. Germline lookup yields CDR1 SQVTM and CDR2 ANQGSEA. V gave up 1 base and J gave up 2 bases, with 15 bases separating them. CDR3 sequence (DNA): TGCAGCGTTGAAGTAGGGGACGCAGGAACCTACGAGCAGTACTTC. Its protein product is CSVEVGDAGTYEQYF.

The chain has TRBV9 and TRBJ1-1; 8 nucleotides align to TRBD1. V was pared by 0 bases and J by 5 bases, with 6 bases of the junction left unmatched. The germline V gene encodes CDR1 SGDLS and CDR2 YYNGEE. CDR3 length: 15 residues. CDR3 sequence reads: CASSVEAGGRTEAFF. DNA for the CDR3: TGTGCCAGCAGCGTAGAAGCAGGGGGCCGTACTGAAGCTTTCTTT.

The chain carries TRBV28 and TRBJ2-7, with 11 bases aligning to TRBD2. The germline V gene has CDR1 MDHEN and CDR2 SYDVKM. The CDR3 totals 15 residues. The V segment lost 4 bases and the J segment 4 bases; nucleotides outside the gene matches: 6. Here the CDR3 reads CASSSPTSGIYEQYF. In DNA, the CDR3 is TGTGCCAGCAGTTCCCCGACTAGCGGGATTTACGAGCAGTACTTC.

V gene TRBV9 combines with J gene TRBJ2-1, with D tentatively TRBD2 (5 bases). Germline V gene data show CDR1 as SGDLS and CDR2 as YYNGEE. V was clipped by 3 bases and J by 4 bases, with 11 bases between them. This CDR3 spans 14 amino acids. The CDR3 protein is CASSDSGGYNEQFF. The CDR3 nucleotides read TGTGCCAGCAGCGATTCAGGAGGTTACAATGAGCAGTTCTTC.

This chain uses TRBV18 with TRBJ1-2, with D hard to call. The germline V and J ends were trimmed by 6 bases and 2 bases, with 10 bases remaining between them. The germline V gene has CDR1 KGHSH and CDR2 LQKENI. The CDR3 covers 13 residues. The CDR3 loop is CASSPDQNYGYTF. The CDR3 DNA follows: TGTGCCAGCTCCCCAGATCAGAACTATGGCTACACCTTC.

The V and J genes are TRBV7-2 and TRBJ2-5; no clear D gene. V was clipped by 1 base and J by 1 base, with 7 bases between them. The CDR3 is 14 residues long. The V gene's germline CDR1 is SGHTA and CDR2 FQGNSA. CDR3: CASSLVPAQETQYF. In DNA form, the CDR3 reads TGTGCCAGCAGCTTAGTACCAGCCCAAGAGACCCAGTACTTC. Complete variable domain (other parts from reference TRBV7-2 and TRBJ2-5): GAGVSQSPSNKVTEKGKDVELRCDPISGHTALYWYRQSLGQGLEFLIYFQGNSAPDKSGLPSDRFSAERTGGSVSTLTIQRTQQEDSAVYLCASSLVPAQETQYFGPGTRLLVL.

The chain couples TRBV11-2 to TRBJ2-1, with D possibly matching TRBD2 (5 bases). The CDR3 runs 17 residues. V gave up 1 base and J gave up 0 bases, with 13 bases separating them. The V gene's germline CDR1 is SGHAT and CDR2 FQNNGV. The CDR3 spells CASSLGSSVSSYNEQFF. The CDR3 coding sequence is TGTGCCAGCAGCTTAGGAAGTAGCGTTAGCTCCTACAATGAGCAGTTCTTC.

The chain combines TRBV6-2 or TRBV6-3 with TRBJ1-1, with D tentatively TRBD1 (6 bases). The CDR3 length is 14 residues. V was cut by 4 bases and J by 4 bases, with 13 bases left in between. The germline V gene has CDR1 MNHEY and CDR2 SVGEGT. In DNA, the CDR3 is TGTGCCAGCAGTTCCCAAGGGGGGGGCACTGAAGCTTTCTTT. It translates to CASSSQGGGTEAFF.

The chain is built from TRBV20-1 and TRBJ2-3; 7 nucleotides line up with TRBD1. Germline-derived CDR1 and CDR2 are DFQATT and SNEGSKA (reference sequence). The CDR3 spans 13 residues. The CDR3 region has the DNA TGCAGCACAGACAGGGCTGACACAGATACGCAGTATTTT. Its translation: CSTDRADTDTQYF.

Only one count was recorded for this clonotype. The chain has TRBV13 and TRBJ1-4; weak D call: TRBD1 (6 bases). Trimming shortened V by 6 bases and J by 8 bases, and 16 bases separated the two germline ends. The CDR3 consists of 14 residues. CDR1 and CDR2 (germline): PRHDT, FYEKMQ (reference sequence). CDR3 region: CASRQQGEREKLFF. The CDR3 DNA reads as TGTGCCAGCAGACAACAGGGAGAGAGGGAAAAACTGTTTTTT.

The rearrangement joins TRBV7-8 to TRBJ2-2; D not resolved. The CDR3 covers 14 residues. Trimming took off 5 bases at V and 4 bases at J, with 11 bases between the two ends. Germline V gene data show CDR1 as SGHVS and CDR2 as FQNEAQ. CDR3 nucleotides: TGTGCCAGCAGCCAACCCGTTGCCACCGGGGAGCTGTTTTTT. Translation: CASSQPVATGELFF.